This T cell receptor beta chain was documented in a study of blood T cell repertoires in COVID-19. Trimming stripped 5 bases from V and 14 bases from J, with 16 bases between. Germline V gene data show CDR1 as LNHDA and CDR2 as SQIVND (reference sequence). The CDR3 spans 13 residues. The table came from immunoSEQ multiplex PCR; TCRdb's copy has only in-frame clones and leaves some out. In the table there are approximately 160,000 clones, around 83% of which are singletons. Enrolled through a virtual design, the participants were between roughly 18 and 100 years of age and came from 24 US areas. This chain uses TRBV19 with TRBJ1-6; D possibly corresponds to TRBD1 (6 bases). Input material: PBMCs or T cells enriched from blood (not recorded which). The sequence was collected from a woman aged 45-65 years in a cohort exposed to, infected with or recovered from COVID-19 (not recorded which). The CDR3 region has the DNA TGTGCCAGTAGTCCCGCAGGGGAGGGATCCCTCCACTTT. Translating gives CASSPAGEGSLHF. Complete variable domain (other parts from reference TRBV19 and TRBJ1-6): DGGITQSPKYLFRKEGQNVTLSCEQNLNHDAMYWYRQDPGQGLRLIYYSQIVNDFQKGDIAEGYSVSREKKESFPLTVTSAQKNPTAFYLCASSPAGEGSLHFGNGTRLTVT.